Presented here are 17 T cell receptor beta chains from one specimen sequenced in a study of OX40 agonist ivuxolimab in advanced cancers. The repertoire was sequenced with immunoSEQ multiplex PCR; TCRdb's copy has only in-frame clones and lacks some. Here the sample spans about 130,000 clones, 93% being singletons. Sequencing was performed on CD4+ or CD8+ T cells sorted from blood, taken in a trial of the OX40 agonist ivuxolimab. The receptors come from an adult with an advanced solid tumor such as melanoma, head and neck, liver or kidney cancer.

The rearrangement links TRBV29-1 to TRBJ2-7, with TRBD1 identical over 9 bases. The CDR3 is 14 amino acids. Germline loops: CDR1 SQVTM, CDR2 ANQGSEA. Germline trimming cut 7 bases from V and 4 bases from J; bases unmatched to any gene: 11. The CDR3 here is CSADLGTGQYEQYF. DNA of the CDR3: TGCAGCGCCGACTTGGGGACAGGGCAGTACGAGCAGTACTTC.

The V gene is TRBV29-1, the J gene TRBJ1-6; D is possibly TRBD1 (6 bases). The V gene lost 5 bases and the J gene lost 7 bases, with 12 bases spanning the gap. The germline CDR1 and CDR2 sequences are SQVTM and ANQGSEA. This CDR3 comprises 13 residues. CDR3 DNA: TGCAGCGTTACACAGGGTTTGAATTCACCCCTCCACTTT. It yields the protein CSVTQGLNSPLHF. The entire variable domain, with the rest obtained from reference TRBV29-1 and TRBJ1-6, is as follows: SAVISQKPSRDICQRGTSLTIQCQVDSQVTMMFWYRQQPGQSLTLIATANQGSEATYESGFVIDKFPISRPNLTFSTLTVSNMSPEDSSIYLCSVTQGLNSPLHFGNGTRLTVT.

This chain uses TRBV7-2 with TRBJ2-1; 12 bases map to TRBD2. The CDR3 sequence is 16 residues long. CDR1 and CDR2 (germline): SGHTA, FQGNSA. Unmatched junction bases numbered 9, after V lost 2 bases and J lost 10 bases. CDR3 sequence (DNA): TGTGCCAGCAGCTTAAATAGGCTAGCGGGAGGGTCAGAGCAGTTCTTC. Protein sequence: CASSLNRLAGGSEQFF.

The table lists this clone with a count of one. The gene calls are TRBV23-1 and TRBJ2-2, with D tentatively TRBD1 or TRBD2 (6 bases each). TRBV23-1 is an open reading frame whose function is uncertain. V was shortened by 3 bases and J by 0 bases, with 17 bases between the two germline ends. The length of the CDR3 is 18 residues. CDR3 residues: CASSHLLFRGPNTGELFF. CDR3 in DNA: TGCGCCAGCAGTCATTTATTGTTCCGGGGGCCGAACACCGGGGAGCTGTTTTTT.

This chain joins TRBV2 and TRBJ2-1, with 10 positions matching TRBD2. CDR3 length: 12 residues. The trim removed 4 bases at V and 15 bases at J, leaving 6 bases unmatched. The germline CDR1 and CDR2 sequences are SNHLY and FYNNEI. DNA of the CDR3: TGTGCCAGCAGTGTTTTTAGCGGGGGGACGTTCTTC. This codes for CASSVFSGGTFF.

The V and J genes are TRBV5-1 and TRBJ1-5; D possibly corresponds to TRBD1 (5 bases). Trimming shortened V by 2 bases and J by 2 bases, and 11 bases separated the two germline ends. This CDR3 has 15 amino acids. Germline CDR1 SGHRS, CDR2 YFSETQ. CDR3 loop: CASSFGAGGNQPQHF. The CDR3 DNA is TGCGCCAGCAGCTTTGGGGCAGGCGGCAATCAGCCCCAGCATTTT.

Turning to this clone: Other DNA sequences in the same sample also yield this CDR3. The chain links TRBV5-1 to TRBJ2-2, with 8 nucleotides matching TRBD1. The germline gives CDR1 SGHRS, CDR2 YFSETQ. This CDR3 is 17 amino acids long. V was pared by 4 bases and J by 5 bases, with 13 bases of the junction left unmatched. The CDR3 is CASSGGAGGGRTGELFF. CDR3 coding DNA: TGCGCCAGCAGCGGGGGTGCAGGGGGCGGAAGGACCGGGGAGCTGTTTTTT.

The V gene is TRBV6-5, the J gene TRBJ2-3; perhaps D is TRBD1 or TRBD2 (6 bases each). Germline V gene data show CDR1 as MNHEY and CDR2 as SVGAGI. CDR3 length: 16 amino acids. V was shortened by 1 base and J by 3 bases, with 14 bases between the two germline ends. CDR3 loop: CASSYLMGGGTDTQYF. The CDR3 bases are TGTGCCAGCAGTTACTTAATGGGGGGCGGGACAGATACGCAGTATTTT.

V and J are TRBV18 and TRBJ1-1; no clear D. Per the germline V gene, CDR1 is KGHSH and CDR2 is LQKENI. V lost 2 bases and J lost 4, with 8 bases in between. The CDR3 length is 13 residues. The CDR3 loop is CASSPGSGTEAFF. CDR3 nucleotides: TGTGCCAGCTCACCAGGGTCGGGCACTGAAGCTTTCTTT.

The chain recombines TRBV6-5 with TRBJ1-2; D remains ambiguous. V gave up 6 bases and J gave up 3 bases, with 11 bases separating them. Looked up from germline, CDR1 is MNHEY and CDR2 is SVGAGI. The CDR3 extends over 13 amino acids. The CDR3 loop reads CASRDNADYGYTF. Written as DNA, the CDR3 is TGTGCCAGCAGGGATAATGCTGACTATGGCTACACCTTC.

In its sample, this clone was seen once. This chain connects TRBV4-1 to TRBJ1-6; maybe TRBD1 (6 bases). Trimming removed 0 bases at V and 10 bases at J, with 13 bases between. Germline CDR1 and CDR2: MGHRA and YSYEKL. The CDR3 has 15 residues. The CDR3 region has the DNA TGCGCCAGCAGCCAAGAAGCGACAGGCAGCTCACCCCTCCACTTT. It translates to CASSQEATGSSPLHF.

CDR3 sequence: CATTQGGAGGYTF. CDR3 bases: TGTGCCACCACCCAGGGGGGTGCTGGTGGCTACACCTTC. This chain connects TRBV15 to TRBJ1-2; the match to TRBD1 covers 7 bases. Germline V lookup: CDR1 LNHNV, CDR2 YYDKDF (reference sequence). V lost 7 bases to trimming and J lost 7 bases; unmatched junction nucleotides: 9. The length of the CDR3 is 13 residues.

The chain employs TRBV2 and TRBJ2-6; the D gene could be TRBD1 or TRBD2 (6 bases each). Germline CDR1 SNHLY, CDR2 FYNNEI. The CDR3 extends over 17 amino acids. V was pared by 4 bases and J by 1 base, with 14 bases between. The CDR3 DNA reads as TGTGCCAGCAGTGGAAGGGGGGCGCAGTCTGGGGCCAACGTCCTGACTTTC. As protein: CASSGRGAQSGANVLTF.

This chain uses TRBV5-8 with TRBJ1-1, with D perhaps TRBD1 (5 bases). V was clipped by 0 bases and J by 4 bases, with 16 bases between them. Germline V gene data show CDR1 as SGHTS and CDR2 as YDEGEE. The CDR3 length is 16 residues. The CDR3 DNA sequence: TGTGCCAGCAGCTTGGCCCAGGGCTCGGTGAGCACTGAAGCTTTCTTT. The encoded protein is CASSLAQGSVSTEAFF.

V gene TRBV2 combines with J gene TRBJ1-3; unclear D gene. The CDR3 has 15 amino acids. Trimming cost V 3 bases and J 0 bases, with 9 bases left between them. Germline CDR1 and CDR2: SNHLY and FYNNEI. CDR3 region: CASSDVLLSGNTIYF. The CDR3 DNA follows: TGTGCCAGCAGTGATGTCCTCCTCTCTGGAAACACCATATATTTT. Filled out from reference TRBV2 and TRBJ1-3, the complete variable domain reads EPEVTQTPSHQVTQMGQEVILRCVPISNHLYFYWYRQILGQKVEFLVSFYNNEISEKSEIFDDQFSVERPDGSNFTLKIRSTKLEDSAMYFCASSDVLLSGNTIYFGEGSWLTVV.

The chain links TRBV19 to TRBJ1-6; a possible D gene is TRBD1 (6 bases). The V gene's germline CDR1 is LNHDA and CDR2 SQIVND (reference sequence). The V end lost 10 bases, the J end lost 10 bases, and 26 bases lay between the germline ends. The CDR3 loop spans 16 amino acids. This CDR3 reads CANVGGAAFPASPLHF. CDR3 nucleotide sequence: TGTGCCAACGTGGGGGGGGCCGCTTTTCCAGCGTCACCCCTCCACTTT.

The J gene is TRBJ2-1, the V gene TRBV11-3, with unresolved D. CDR3 length: 13 amino acids. The V gene lost 0 bases and the J gene lost 10 bases, with 10 bases spanning the gap. The germline CDR1 and CDR2 sequences are SGHNT and YENEEA. As DNA, the CDR3 is TGTGCCAGCAGCTTAGATCAGAGCCGGGAGCAGTTCTTC. It is translated as CASSLDQSREQFF. Based on the CDR3 plus reference TRBV11-3 and TRBJ2-1, the full variable domain is EAGVVQSPRYKIIEKKQPVAFWCNPISGHNTLYWYLQNLGQGPELLIRYENEEAVDDSQLPKDRFSAERLKGVDSTLKIQPAELGDSAVYLCASSLDQSREQFFGPGTRLTVL.